A single T cell receptor (beta chain) is shown here with its context. In the original workflow: Amplification with reference gene primers provided the estimates of nucleated cell counts. The table came from immunoSEQ multiplex PCR; TCRdb's copy has only in-frame clones and leaves some out. V, J and clone size derive from that table, while D and trimming were established from the DNA sequence. The data show about 100,000 clones, approximately 91% seen once. This record belongs to a study of blood T cell repertoires in COVID-19. Study context: There were acute and convalescent COVID-19 samples, and they came from the United States, Italy and Spain. PBMCs, B-cell-depleted T cells, or T cells provided the cDNA or gDNA that made up the material.

This sequence originates from a human donor in a cohort sampled during active COVID-19. The sequencing input was peripheral blood.

CDR3 DNA sequence: TGTGCCAGCAGTAGCAGACAGGGGGGACTAGCGGGGCCCTACGAGCAGTACTTC. The encoded protein is CASSSRQGGLAGPYEQYF. This chain joins TRBV28 and TRBJ2-7; TRBD2 aligns across 13 bases. Trimming took 5 bases from V and 2 from J; bases not matched to a gene: 12. There are 18 residues in the CDR3. CDR1 and CDR2 (germline): MDHEN, SYDVKM.